This T cell receptor (beta chain) was identified during a study of cytotoxic CD8 clonotypes in ibrutinib-treated CLL. Study overall: The patients comprised approximately 11 relapsed/refractory and about 15 treatment-naive cases, under 18 IGHV unmutated.

General study findings and limits: Baseline levels were approached again at progression, after clonality had risen at ibrutinib response.

Of note for this clone: As yet, its antigen is unknown.

T cells were sequenced at a targeted depth of 1 in 200,000 to 1 in 1 million. Libraries were prepared by immunoSEQ multiplex PCR; TCRdb keeps only in-frame clonotypes and omits some of them. The data show fewer than 150,000 clones, with 80% to 90% seen just once and 2.5% to 3.5% held by the top ten. Per germline, CDR1 SGHVS and CDR2 FQNEAQ. The CDR3 covers 12 residues. With 4 bases removed from V and 2 bases from J, the gap between germline ends came to 6 bases. The TCR originated in a human donor with chronic lymphocytic leukemia. The chain combines TRBV7-8 with TRBJ2-7, with TRBD1 as a possible D gene (6 bases). Sequencing used PBMCs, obtained after 24 months of ibrutinib treatment. The CDR3 DNA is TGTGCCAGCAGCTCAGGGGCCTACGAGCAGTACTTC. Protein sequence: CASSSGAYEQYF. Drawing the rest from reference TRBV7-8 and TRBJ2-7, the complete variable domain is GAGVSQSPRYKVAKRGQDVALRCDPISGHVSLFWYQQALGQGPEFLTYFQNEAQLDKSGLPSDRFFAERPEGSVSTLKIQRTQQEDSAVYLCASSSGAYEQYFGPGTRLTVT.